This TCR beta chain appears in the sequencing data of a study of blood T cell repertoires in COVID-19. Across the study: The samples span acute and convalescent COVID-19 from the United States, Italy and Spain. Nucleic acid was either cDNA or gDNA, and it came from T cells, B-cell-depleted T cells, or PBMCs.

The ends lost 3 bases at V and 0 bases at J; junction bases unmatched: 5. Germline values: CDR1 LGHDT, CDR2 YNNKEL (reference sequence). This CDR3 has 15 residues. How the authors handled the data: Reference gene primers were amplified, and this amplification served to estimate nucleated cell counts. Repertoires were generated with immunoSEQ multiplex PCR, while TCRdb's copy carries only in-frame clones and drops some. That table supplies the V and J calls and clone size; D and trimming were determined from the DNA. This sample has fewer than 150,000 clones, with 65% to 80% found just once. Sequenced material: peripheral blood. The sequence derives from a man between 65 and 79 years old with acute or convalescent COVID-19. The rearrangement uses TRBV3-1 (or the pseudogene TRBV3-2) and TRBJ2-7; 7 bases agree with TRBD1. This CDR3 reads CASSQSGGASYEQYF. The DNA for the CDR3 is TGTGCCAGCAGCCAGTCAGGGGGAGCCTCCTACGAGCAGTACTTC.